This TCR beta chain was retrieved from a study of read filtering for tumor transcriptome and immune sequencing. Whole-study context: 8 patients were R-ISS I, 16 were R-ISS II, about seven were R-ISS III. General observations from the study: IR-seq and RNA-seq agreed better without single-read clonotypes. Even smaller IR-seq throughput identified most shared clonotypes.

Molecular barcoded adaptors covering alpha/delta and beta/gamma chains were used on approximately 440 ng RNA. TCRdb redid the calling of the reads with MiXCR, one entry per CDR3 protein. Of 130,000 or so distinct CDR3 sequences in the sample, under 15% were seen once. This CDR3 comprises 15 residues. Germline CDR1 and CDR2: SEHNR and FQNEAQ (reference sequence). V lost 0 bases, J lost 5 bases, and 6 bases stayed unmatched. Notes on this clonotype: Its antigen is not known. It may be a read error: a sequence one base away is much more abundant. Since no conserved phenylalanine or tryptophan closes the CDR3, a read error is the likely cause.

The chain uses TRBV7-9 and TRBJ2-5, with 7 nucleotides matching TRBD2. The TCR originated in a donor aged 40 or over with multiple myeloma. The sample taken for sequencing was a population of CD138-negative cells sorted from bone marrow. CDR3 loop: CASSLAAGLGETQYS. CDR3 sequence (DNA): TGTGCCAGCAGCTTAGCAGCGGGGCTAGGGGAGACCCAGTACTCC.